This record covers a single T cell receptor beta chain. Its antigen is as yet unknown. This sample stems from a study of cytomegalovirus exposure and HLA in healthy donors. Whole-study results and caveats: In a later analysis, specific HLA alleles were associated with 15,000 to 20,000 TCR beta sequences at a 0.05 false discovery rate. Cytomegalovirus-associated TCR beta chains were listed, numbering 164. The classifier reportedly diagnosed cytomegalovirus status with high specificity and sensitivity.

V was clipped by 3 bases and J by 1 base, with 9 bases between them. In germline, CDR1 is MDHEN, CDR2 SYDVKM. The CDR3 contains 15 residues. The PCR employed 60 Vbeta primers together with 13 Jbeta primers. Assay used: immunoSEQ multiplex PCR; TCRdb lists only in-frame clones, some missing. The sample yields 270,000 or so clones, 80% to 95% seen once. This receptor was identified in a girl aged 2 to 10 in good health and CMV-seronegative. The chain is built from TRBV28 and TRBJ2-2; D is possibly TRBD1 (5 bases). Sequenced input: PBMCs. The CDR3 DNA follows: TGTGCCAGCAGTTTTCTCGACAGGAACACCGGGGAGCTGTTTTTT. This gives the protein CASSFLDRNTGELFF. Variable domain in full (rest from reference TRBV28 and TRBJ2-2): DVKVTQSSRYLVKRTGEKVFLECVQDMDHENMFWYRQDPGLGLRLIYFSYDVKMKEKGDIPEGYSVSREKKERFSLILESASTNQTSMYLCASSFLDRNTGELFFGEGSRLTVL.